This T cell receptor (beta chain) was obtained from a study of T cell responses to AZD1222 COVID-19 vaccine. Some clones are missing from TCRdb's copy, which holds only in-frame ones; the method was immunoSEQ multiplex PCR. Seen here are 200,000 or so clones, approximately 91% observed once, and the top ten hold 0.99%. The V gene's germline CDR1 is SGHNT and CDR2 YYREEE (reference sequence). This CDR3 has 18 residues. V lost 1 base to trimming and J lost 9 bases; unmatched junction nucleotides: 14. The V gene is TRBV5-4, the J gene TRBJ2-2; 11 bases map to TRBD1. Here the sequenced sample was peripheral blood, taken on day 0 of AZD1222 vaccination. The receptor was isolated from an adult in good health. As DNA, the CDR3 is TGTGCCAGCAGCTTGCCCGAAGGACAGGGGGCGGGCCGCCGGGAGCTGTTTTTT. Amino acids: CASSLPEGQGAGRRELFF.